This T cell receptor (beta chain) was recovered during a study of OX40 agonist ivuxolimab in advanced cancers. Study-wide background: Administration of intravenous ivuxolimab to patients occurred every 2 weeks at 0.01 to 10 mg/kg. Therapy given before enrollment (anti-PD-1, anti-PD-L1 or anti-CTLA-4) was allowed, and 40% had some.

For this clone: What it binds is unknown.

Study conclusions and caveats: CD4+ and CD8+ blood T cells expanded clonally by week 6 at 0.1 to 3.0 mg/kg.

Sequenced by immunoSEQ multiplex PCR; TCRdb stores in-frame clones only, minus some. The sample carries around 30,000 clones, 65% to 90% recorded once. Unmatched junction bases numbered 4, after V lost 1 base and J lost 1 base. Germline V CDR1 and CDR2: SQVTM, ANQGSEA. The CDR3 is 14 amino acids. The sample consisted of CD4+ or CD8+ T cells sorted from blood, taken in a trial of the OX40 agonist ivuxolimab. The V call is TRBV29-1, the J call TRBJ2-7; 7 bases agree with TRBD2. The TCR sequence derives from an adult with an advanced solid tumor such as melanoma, head and neck, liver or kidney cancer. The CDR3 bases are TGCAGCGTTGAAGCAACTAGCGAATCCTACGAGCAGTACTTC. Translating it yields CSVEATSESYEQYF.